This T cell receptor (beta chain) derives from a study of blood T cell repertoires in COVID-19. Clones were sequenced by immunoSEQ multiplex PCR, and TCRdb holds only the in-frame ones, with some missing. Of 45,000 to 65,000 clones in the sample, nearly 90% were seen once. This TCR derives from a man in his 60s with active COVID-19. What was sequenced was peripheral blood.

The CDR3, as DNA: TGTGCCAGCAGTTCCAGGTTCGGGAGCTCCTATAATTCACCCCTCCACTTT. It codes for CASSSRFGSSYNSPLHF. The V and J genes are TRBV28 and TRBJ1-6, with unresolved D. Germline lookup yields CDR1 MDHEN and CDR2 SYDVKM. This CDR3 has 17 residues. V was shortened by 4 bases and J by 0 bases, with 13 bases between the two germline ends.